This TCR beta chain came from a study of cytomegalovirus exposure and HLA in healthy donors. Repertoires were generated with immunoSEQ multiplex PCR, while TCRdb's copy carries only in-frame clones and drops some. The sample lists 140,000 or so clones; roughly nine tenths were seen once. The germline gives CDR1 SGHTA, CDR2 FQGNSA. The CDR3 has 15 residues. Trimming removed 2 bases from V and 4 bases from J, with 15 bases in between. The chain recombines TRBV7-2 with TRBJ2-7, with D possibly matching TRBD2 (5 bases). The TCR was taken from a man between 18 and 29 years old in good health and CMV-seronegative. The specimen was PBMCs. CDR3 region: CASSLMFFGKYEQYF. CDR3 in DNA: TGTGCCAGCAGCTTAATGTTCTTCGGGAAATACGAGCAGTACTTC.